The 8 T cell receptor beta chains below come from one sample, sequenced in a study of OX40 agonist ivuxolimab in advanced cancers. Sequenced by immunoSEQ multiplex PCR; TCRdb stores in-frame clones only, minus some. The profile shows 20,000 to 25,000 clones, approximately 84% of them singletons. The material was CD4+ or CD8+ T cells sorted from blood, obtained in a trial of the OX40 agonist ivuxolimab. Receptor source: an adult with an advanced solid tumor such as melanoma, head and neck, liver or kidney cancer.

This chain uses TRBV19 with TRBJ2-6, with D hard to call. Looked up from germline, CDR1 is LNHDA and CDR2 is SQIVND (reference sequence). With 11 bases removed from V and 1 base from J, the gap between germline ends came to 6 bases. The CDR3 runs 12 residues. The CDR3 bases are TGTGCCGCGCGGTCTGGGGCCAACGTCCTGACTTTC. It translates to CAARSGANVLTF.

J is TRBJ2-7 and V is TRBV6-6; 10 nucleotides line up with TRBD2. This CDR3 has 16 amino acids. Germline V gene lookup returns CDR1 MNHNY and CDR2 SVGAGI (reference sequence). The J segment lost 1 base and the V segment lost 4 bases, leaving 7 bases of the junction unmatched. Here the CDR3 DNA reads TGTGCCAGCAGTTTCTCTAGCGGGGGACCTTCCTACGAGCAGTACTTC. It codes for CASSFSSGGPSYEQYF.

The chain links TRBV18 to TRBJ2-3, with D uncertain. In germline, CDR1 is KGHSH, CDR2 LQKENI. There are 15 residues in the CDR3. Deletions cut 1 base from V and 1 base from J, with 9 bases between. The CDR3: CASSPQNYRTDTQYF. For the CDR3, the DNA is TGTGCCAGCTCACCACAGAATTACCGCACAGATACGCAGTATTTT.

This clone has a single count. This chain uses TRBV19 with TRBJ1-2; D remains ambiguous. The CDR3 is made up of 18 amino acids. Trimming stripped 3 bases from V and 3 bases from J, with 23 bases between. Germline assignment: CDR1 LNHDA and CDR2 SQIVND (reference sequence). The CDR3 DNA reads TGTGCCAGTAGTATCCTGGCCGTGAGCCCCCCCACGGACTATGGCTACACCTTC. Its translation: CASSILAVSPPTDYGYTF.

The J gene is TRBJ2-1, the V gene TRBV21-1; TRBD2 is the table's D call and was not checked against the DNA. TRBV21-1 is classified as a pseudogene. This CDR3 is built from 14 residues. CDR3 region: CASSKLAGVDEQFF. For the CDR3, the DNA is TGTGCCAGCAGCAAACTAGCGGGAGTGGACGAGCAGTTCTTC.

The rearrangement uses TRBV7-3 and TRBJ2-6; no definite D call. Trimming left V 0 bases short and J 3 bases short, with 0 bases between. The CDR3 covers 13 residues. Germline V lookup: CDR1 SGHTA, CDR2 FQGTGA. CDR3: CASSLTGANVLTF. The CDR3 coding sequence is TGTGCCAGCAGCTTAACTGGGGCCAACGTCCTGACTTTC.

V is TRBV28 and J is TRBJ2-1, with 9 bases that match TRBD1. The CDR3 loop spans 15 amino acids. The V gene end was trimmed by 4 bases and the J gene end by 9 bases; junction bases not matched to a gene: 10. Looked up from germline, CDR1 is MDHEN and CDR2 is SYDVKM. The chain's CDR3 is CASSSFTGGFGEQFF. CDR3 coding DNA: TGTGCCAGCAGTTCTTTCACAGGGGGCTTTGGTGAGCAGTTCTTC. The full variable domain, completed using reference TRBV28 and TRBJ2-1, is DVKVTQSSRYLVKRTGEKVFLECVQDMDHENMFWYRQDPGLGLRLIYFSYDVKMKEKGDIPEGYSVSREKKERFSLILESASTNQTSMYLCASSSFTGGFGEQFFGPGTRLTVL.

This chain links TRBV18 with TRBJ2-5; 12 nucleotides match TRBD2. There are 17 residues in the CDR3. Germline V gene sequence: CDR1 KGHSH, CDR2 LQKENI. With 2 bases clipped from V and 2 bases from J, the junction kept 6 bases outside the gene matches. This CDR3 reads CASSPDLAGGWQETQYF. CDR3 bases: TGTGCCAGCTCACCAGACCTAGCGGGAGGGTGGCAAGAGACCCAGTACTTC.